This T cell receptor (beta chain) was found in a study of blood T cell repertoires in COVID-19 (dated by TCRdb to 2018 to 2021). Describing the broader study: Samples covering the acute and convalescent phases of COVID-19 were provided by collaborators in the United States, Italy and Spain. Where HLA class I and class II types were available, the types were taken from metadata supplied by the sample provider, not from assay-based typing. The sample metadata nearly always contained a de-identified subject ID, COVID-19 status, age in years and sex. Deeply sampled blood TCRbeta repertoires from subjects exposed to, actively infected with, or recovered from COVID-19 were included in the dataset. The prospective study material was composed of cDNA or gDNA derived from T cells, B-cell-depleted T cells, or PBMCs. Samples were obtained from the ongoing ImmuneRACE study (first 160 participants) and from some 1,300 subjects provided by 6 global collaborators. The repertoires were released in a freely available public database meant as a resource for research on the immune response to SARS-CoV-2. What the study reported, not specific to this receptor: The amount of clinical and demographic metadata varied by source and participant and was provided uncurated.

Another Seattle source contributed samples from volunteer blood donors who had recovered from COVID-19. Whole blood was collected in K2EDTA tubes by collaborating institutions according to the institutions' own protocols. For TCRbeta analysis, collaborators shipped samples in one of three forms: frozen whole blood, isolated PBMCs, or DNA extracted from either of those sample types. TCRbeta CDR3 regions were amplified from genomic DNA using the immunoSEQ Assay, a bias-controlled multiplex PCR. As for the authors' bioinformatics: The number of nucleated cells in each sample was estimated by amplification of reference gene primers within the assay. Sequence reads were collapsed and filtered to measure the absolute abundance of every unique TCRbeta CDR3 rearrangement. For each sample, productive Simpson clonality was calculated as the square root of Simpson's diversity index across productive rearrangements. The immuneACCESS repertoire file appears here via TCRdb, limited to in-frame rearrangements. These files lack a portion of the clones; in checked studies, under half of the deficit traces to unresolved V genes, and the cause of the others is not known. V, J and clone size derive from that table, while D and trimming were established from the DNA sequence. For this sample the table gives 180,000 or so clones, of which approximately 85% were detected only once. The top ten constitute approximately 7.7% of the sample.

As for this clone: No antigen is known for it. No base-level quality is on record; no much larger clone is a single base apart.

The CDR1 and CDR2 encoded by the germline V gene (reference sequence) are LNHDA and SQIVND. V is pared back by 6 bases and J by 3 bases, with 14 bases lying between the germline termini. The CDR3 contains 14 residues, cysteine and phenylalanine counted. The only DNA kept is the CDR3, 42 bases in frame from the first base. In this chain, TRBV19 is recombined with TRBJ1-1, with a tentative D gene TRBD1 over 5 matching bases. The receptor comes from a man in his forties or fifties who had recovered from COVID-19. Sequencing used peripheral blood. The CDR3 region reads CASRAREGYTEAFF. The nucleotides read TGTGCCAGTAGGGCCAGGGAGGGCTACACTGAAGCTTTCTTT.